This T cell receptor beta chain was sequenced during a study of CD8 T cells in Susac syndrome. Random hexamers primed reverse transcription of about 0.45 to 1 ug RNA. TCRdb redid the calling of the immunoSEQ multiplex PCR reads with MiXCR, one entry per CDR3 protein. Of 150,000 or so distinct CDR3 sequences in the sample, 95% to 97% were seen once. The V segment lost 1 base and the J segment 5 bases; nucleotides outside the gene matches: 5. This CDR3 contains 16 residues. Diagnostic criteria defined recently for definite or probable disease were met by the Susac syndrome patients. The sequencing sample was made of CD4+ T cells from PBMCs. This clonotype was obtained from a human donor with Susac syndrome. This chain joins TRBV12-3 or TRBV12-4 and TRBJ2-2; 9 positions match TRBD2. The CDR3 DNA reads as TGTGCCAGCAGTTTAGACCGAGCGGGGGGAACCGGGGAGCTGTTTTTT. Amino acids: CASSLDRAGGTGELFF.